Shown below are 7 T cell receptor beta chains from a single sample sequenced in a study of blood T cell repertoires in COVID-19. Data came from immunoSEQ multiplex PCR; TCRdb stores just in-frame clones and leaves some out. The table shows roughly 150,000 clones, with roughly 80% occurring only once. Sequenced: peripheral blood. All receptors derive from an older man with acute or convalescent COVID-19.

The V call is TRBV7-6, the J call TRBJ2-3, with 9 nucleotides matching TRBD2. The V segment lost 5 bases and the J segment 3 bases; nucleotides outside the gene matches: 9. Per the germline V gene, CDR1 is SGHVS and CDR2 is FNYEAQ. The CDR3 runs 16 residues. The CDR3 is CASSPSASGVTDTQYF. CDR3 coding DNA: TGTGCCAGCAGCCCGTCTGCTAGCGGGGTGACAGATACGCAGTATTTT.

The chain recombines TRBV11-3 with TRBJ2-1; 12 bases map to TRBD2. The J segment lost 4 bases and the V segment lost 4 bases, leaving 5 bases of the junction unmatched. The germline V gene has CDR1 SGHNT and CDR2 YENEEA. The CDR3 consists of 16 residues. This CDR3 reads CASSSPGLAGYNEQFF. Here the CDR3 DNA reads TGTGCCAGCAGCTCACCGGGACTAGCGGGTTACAATGAGCAGTTCTTC.

This chain joins TRBV19 and TRBJ1-3, with a possible D match to TRBD1 (5 bases). The CDR3 runs 13 residues. Trimming removed 6 bases from V and 8 bases from J, with 14 bases in between. Germline V lookup: CDR1 LNHDA, CDR2 SQIVND (reference sequence). CDR3 amino acids: CASSLTPGDTIYF. The CDR3 DNA reads as TGTGCCAGTAGCCTCACCCCGGGGGACACCATATATTTT.

The chain has TRBV27 and TRBJ1-2, with 8 bases lining up with TRBD1. V dropped 6 bases and J dropped 8; count of bases not matched to a gene: 8. This CDR3 has 13 residues. Germline loops: CDR1 MNHEY, CDR2 SMNVEV (reference sequence). In nucleotides, the CDR3 is TGTGCCAGCAGCCCGGGACAGGAAAGGGGCTACACCTTC. Residues: CASSPGQERGYTF.

The CDR3 DNA is TGCGCCAGCAGCTCTGGGACAGGGGATGGAAACACCATATATTTT. It is translated as CASSSGTGDGNTIYF. This sequence joins TRBV5-1 and TRBJ1-3; 10 positions match TRBD1. Germline CDR1 SGHRS, CDR2 YFSETQ. This CDR3 comprises 15 residues. V gave up 3 bases and J gave up 3 bases; unmatched junction bases: 3.

The J gene is TRBJ2-7, the V gene TRBV2, with TRBD1 identical over 7 bases. This CDR3 has 13 amino acids. Germline assignment: CDR1 SNHLY and CDR2 FYNNEI. V shed 8 bases, J shed 1 base, and the junction held 5 bases outside the gene matches. Here the CDR3 reads CASGDRPSYEQYF. DNA for the CDR3: TGTGCCAGCGGGGACAGACCATCCTACGAGCAGTACTTC. Drawing the rest from reference TRBV2 and TRBJ2-7, the complete variable domain is EPEVTQTPSHQVTQMGQEVILRCVPISNHLYFYWYRQILGQKVEFLVSFYNNEISEKSEIFDDQFSVERPDGSNFTLKIRSTKLEDSAMYFCASGDRPSYEQYFGPGTRLTVT.

The V gene is TRBV14, the J gene TRBJ2-7, with D unresolved. Trimming removed 5 bases from V and 0 bases from J, with 17 bases in between. Germline values: CDR1 SGHDN, CDR2 FVKESK. CDR3 size: 16 residues. CDR3 in amino acids: CASSSRGGASSYEQYF. The CDR3 DNA sequence: TGTGCCAGCAGCTCCCGAGGTGGTGCGTCCTCCTACGAGCAGTACTTC.